The rows below give T cell receptor beta chains drawn from one sample of a study of vaccination effects on CD4 cells after COVID-19. These receptors have no known antigen. Data came from immunoSEQ multiplex PCR; TCRdb stores just in-frame clones and leaves some out. In the table there are about 73,000 clones, roughly 73% of which are singletons. The material was CD4+ T cells from PBMCs cultured without peptide, obtained after COVID-19 vaccination. These receptors were obtained from a human donor who received a COVID-19 vaccine. Both conserved end residues are part of each CDR3. Fields, in order: clone size, V gene, J gene, D gene, CDR3 DNA, CDR3 protein. D genes are given only for firm matches. Clone size is not always given. Where it is, it says once, few, many or a class for expanded clones.

clone size: once; V gene: TRBV9; J gene: TRBJ2-2; D gene: -; CDR3 DNA: TGTGCCAGCAGCGTAGGTAGGGGACGAGGGCCCGGGGAGCTGTTTTTT; CDR3 protein: CASSVGRGRGPGELFF
clone size: -; V gene: TRBV5-4; J gene: TRBJ1-2; D gene: TRBD1; CDR3 DNA: TGTGCCAGCAGCTTGTGGACAGGGGGCGGAGGCTACACCTTC; CDR3 protein: CASSLWTGGGGYTF
clone size: -; V gene: TRBV5-6; J gene: TRBJ2-2; D gene: -; CDR3 DNA: TGTGCCAGCAGCCTCCGAAACAGGGACGGGGAGCTGTTTTTT; CDR3 protein: CASSLRNRDGELFF
clone size: -; V gene: TRBV3-1/TRBV3-2; J gene: TRBJ2-1; D gene: -; CDR3 DNA: TGTGCCAGCAGTCGAGGGTACAATGAGCAGTTCTTC; CDR3 protein: CASSRGYNEQFF
clone size: -; V gene: TRBV4-1; J gene: TRBJ2-5; D gene: -; CDR3 DNA: TGCGCCAGCAGCCAGGTGGGGGGTGGATACGGGCAAGAGACCCAGTACTTC; CDR3 protein: CASSQVGGGYGQETQYF
clone size: few; V gene: TRBV10-3; J gene: TRBJ2-4; D gene: TRBD1; CDR3 DNA: TGTGCCATCAGTGAGGTGGGACAGGGAGAAGGCAAAAACATTCAGTACTTC; CDR3 protein: CAISEVGQGEGKNIQYF
clone size: -; V gene: TRBV19; J gene: TRBJ2-1; D gene: -; CDR3 DNA: TGTGCCAGTAAATACAGGGAAAATGAGCAGTTCTTC; CDR3 protein: CASKYRENEQFF
clone size: -; V gene: TRBV5-8; J gene: TRBJ2-2; D gene: TRBD2; CDR3 DNA: TGTGCCAGCAGCTTGATGAACTTAGCGGGGGGGAACACCGGGGAGCTGTTTTTT; CDR3 protein: CASSLMNLAGGNTGELFF
clone size: few; V gene: TRBV9; J gene: TRBJ2-3; D gene: -; CDR3 DNA: TGTGCCAGCAGCCGAGGAGGGGCCTCAGATACGCAGTATTTT; CDR3 protein: CASSRGGASDTQYF
clone size: -; V gene: TRBV19; J gene: TRBJ2-3; D gene: -; CDR3 DNA: TGTGCCAGTAGTATACGGGCAGGTGGAGATACGCAGTATTTT; CDR3 protein: CASSIRAGGDTQYF
clone size: -; V gene: TRBV5-8; J gene: TRBJ1-5; D gene: -; CDR3 DNA: TGTGCCAGCAGCTTGACCGGGGGTGGGAATCAGCCCCAGCATTTT; CDR3 protein: CASSLTGGGNQPQHF
clone size: -; V gene: TRBV5-1; J gene: TRBJ2-6; D gene: -; CDR3 DNA: TGCGCCAGCAGCTTCTACGTCTCTGGGGCCAACGTCCTGACTTTC; CDR3 protein: CASSFYVSGANVLTF
clone size: few; V gene: TRBV20-1; J gene: TRBJ1-5; D gene: -; CDR3 DNA: TGCAGTGCTAGTCGGGGCGCGGGTAATCAGCCCCAGCATTTT; CDR3 protein: CSASRGAGNQPQHF
clone size: -; V gene: TRBV6-5; J gene: TRBJ1-2; D gene: -; CDR3 DNA: TGTGCCAGCAGTTACTCGAGCGCAGAGGCTAACTATGGCTACACCTTC; CDR3 protein: CASSYSSAEANYGYTF
clone size: -; V gene: TRBV28; J gene: TRBJ2-1; D gene: -; CDR3 DNA: TGTGCCAGCAGCTTATACGTCAGGGAGCAGTTCTTC; CDR3 protein: CASSLYVREQFF
clone size: -; V gene: TRBV9; J gene: TRBJ2-5; D gene: -; CDR3 DNA: TGTGCCAGCAGCGTAGACGACTACCAAGAGACCCAGTACTTC; CDR3 protein: CASSVDDYQETQYF